This T cell receptor beta chain was captured in a study of blood T cell repertoires in COVID-19. In regard to this clone: An end of the junction differs from the germline gene, which may be a read error.

The CDR3 spans 15 residues. In germline, CDR1 is SSHAT, CDR2 FNYEAQ (reference sequence). The data were produced by immunoSEQ multiplex PCR, yet TCRdb's version contains in-frame clones alone and is incomplete. There are 180,000 or so clones in the sample; approximately 83% occur only once, and under 15% lies in the top ten. This TCR came from a woman aged 60-70 years who had recovered from COVID-19. The rearrangement uses TRBV7-7 and TRBJ2-5, with a weak D call TRBD1 (7 bases). Sequenced input: PBMCs or T cells enriched from blood (not recorded which). Here the CDR3 reads CASSLGGGTPETQYF. Written as DNA, the CDR3 is TGTGCTAGCAGCTTAGGGGGCGGGACTCCAGAGACCCAGTACTTC. Looking up the rest from reference TRBV7-7 and TRBJ2-5 gives the full variable domain: GAGVSQSPRYKVTKRGQDVTLRCDPISSHATLYWYQQALGQGPEFLTYFNYEAQPDKSGLPSDRFSAERPEGSISTLTIQRTEQRDSAMYRCASSLGGGTPETQYFGPGTRLLVL.